The 5 T cell receptor beta chains below all came from one sample that was sequenced in a study of T cells in women clearing cervical HPV infection. Repertoires were generated with immunoSEQ multiplex PCR, while TCRdb's copy carries only in-frame clones and drops some. Here the sample table reports some 28,000 clones. The material sequenced was blood buffy coat. The receptors were gathered from a woman between 18 and 70 years old with a cervical HPV16 infection that either progressed to CIN3+ or cleared (not recorded which).

Concerning this clone itself: With the read ending 3 residues before the CDR3 end, the germline J gene is used to fill in that end. The V gene is TRBV4-1, the J gene TRBJ2-7; D is possibly TRBD1 (6 bases). V was shortened by 4 bases and J by 4 bases, with 23 bases between the two germline ends. The CDR3 runs 17 residues. The germline gives CDR1 MGHRA, CDR2 YSYEKL. The part of the CDR3 DNA that was read is TGCGCCAGCAGCCGCCCAACCAGGGCAGGGGATAGGTACGAG. Amino acid sequence: CASSRPTRAGDRYE. The whole CDR3 protein is CASSRPTRAGDRYEQYF.

As regards this clone: The read terminates 3 residues ahead of where the CDR3 ends, so the germline J gene completes it. This chain joins TRBV7-9 and TRBJ1-2; D not resolved. Germline V gene lookup returns CDR1 SEHNR and CDR2 FQNEAQ (reference sequence). This CDR3 contains 13 residues. The CDR3 region is CASSLVTENIYTF. CDR3 bases read: TGTGCCAGCAGCTTAGTAACAGAAAACATC.

Details on this clone: One end of the junction fails to match germline, which may point to a read error. The missing CDR3 end, 3 residues past where the read stops, is filled in from the germline J gene. This chain joins TRBV7-7 and TRBJ2-3; D is possibly TRBD2 (6 bases). The V gene's germline CDR1 is SSHAT and CDR2 FNYEAQ (reference sequence). The CDR3 extends over 16 amino acids. CDR3 DNA (partial): TGTGCTAGCAGCTTAGGAGGGCGGGGAGCCCAAGAGACG. As protein: CASSLGGRGAQET. The whole CDR3 region reads CASSLGGRGAQETQYF.

Note on this clone: The read finishes 3 residues shy of the CDR3 end, and the germline J gene is used to complete it. The chain joins TRBV2 to TRBJ1-2; D unresolved. V was trimmed by 1 base and J by 6 bases, leaving 18 bases between them. The germline V gene encodes CDR1 SNHLY and CDR2 FYNNEI. This CDR3 contains 16 residues. CDR3 sequence: CASSEDGFVFGDGYTF. Partial CDR3 DNA: TGTGCCAGCAGTGAAGACGGATTTGTTTTCGGGGATGGC. Full variable domain (missing parts from reference TRBV2 and TRBJ1-2): EPEVTQTPSHQVTQMGQEVILRCVPISNHLYFYWYRQILGQKVEFLVSFYNNEISEKSEIFDDQFSVERPDGSNFTLKIRSTKLEDSAMYFCASSEDGFVFGDGYTFGSGTRLTVV.

The CDR3 reads CASKSRQGKDYGYTF. Partial CDR3 DNA: TGTGCCAGCAAGTCGAGACAGGGGAAAGACTATGGC. This chain joins TRBV2 and TRBJ1-2; TRBD1 matches 8 bases. The CDR3 end lies 3 residues beyond the end of the read and is filled in from the germline J gene. Germline V gene sequence: CDR1 SNHLY, CDR2 FYNNEI. This CDR3 spans 15 amino acids. V lost 7 bases and J lost 3; bases outside the gene matches: 10.